The 14 T cell receptor beta chains below come from one sample, sequenced in a study of T cell changes during pregnancy in multiple sclerosis. Only in-frame clones appear in the TCRdb table, and some are missing; sequencing was by immunoSEQ multiplex PCR. The sample yields about 20,000 clones, 88% seen once. This sample comprised CD8+ T cells from peripheral blood mononuclear cells, obtained in the third trimester of pregnancy. Receptors were obtained from a female donor in good health, enrolled as a control in a pregnancy study.

The rearrangement uses TRBV7-2 and TRBJ2-3, with 9 bases lining up with TRBD2. There are 18 residues in the CDR3. CDR1 is SGHTA and CDR2 is FQGNSA in the germline V gene. The J segment lost 6 bases and the V segment lost 1 base, leaving 14 bases of the junction unmatched. CDR3 bases: TGTGCCAGCAGCTTAGTGGGGGCTAGCGGGACCACCTGGGATACGCAGTATTTT. It yields the protein CASSLVGASGTTWDTQYF.

This chain uses TRBV7-2 with TRBJ2-7, with 10 bases aligning to TRBD2. Germline CDR1 reads SGHTA; CDR2 reads FQGNSA. V gave up 10 bases and J gave up 8 bases; unmatched junction bases: 14. The CDR3 loop spans 14 amino acids. This chain's CDR3 is CATGKSGRAGQQYF. The DNA for the CDR3 is TGTGCCACCGGCAAAAGCGGGAGGGCCGGGCAGCAGTACTTC.

This chain uses TRBV19 with TRBJ1-2; tentative D call: TRBD1 (5 bases). The V gene's germline CDR1 is LNHDA and CDR2 SQIVND (reference sequence). V shed 3 bases and J shed 3 bases, with 14 bases lying between them. This CDR3 has 15 residues. The CDR3: CASSILRWGDYGYTF. The CDR3 coding sequence is TGTGCCAGTAGTATCCTCCGATGGGGGGACTATGGCTACACCTTC.

The chain is built from TRBV2 and TRBJ1-2; no clear D. This CDR3 spans 13 amino acids. Germline values: CDR1 SNHLY, CDR2 FYNNEI. The V gene lost 4 bases and the J gene lost 5 bases, with 11 bases spanning the gap. CDR3 protein: CASSAVLQYGYTF. As DNA, the CDR3 is TGTGCCAGCAGTGCCGTTTTACAGTATGGCTACACCTTC.

The chain is built from TRBV6-5 and TRBJ2-7; TRBD1 agrees at 8 bases. V gave up 5 bases and J gave up 2 bases; unmatched junction bases: 5. This CDR3 has 14 residues. CDR1 and CDR2 (germline): MNHEY, SVGAGI. The CDR3 DNA reads as TGTGCCAGCAGTCCGGGACAGGAGCCCTACGAGCAGTACTTC. Amino acid sequence: CASSPGQEPYEQYF.

The chain employs TRBV13 and TRBJ2-3, with D perhaps matching TRBD2 (6 bases). V lost 0 bases, J lost 3 bases, and 16 bases lay in between. Germline lookup yields CDR1 PRHDT and CDR2 FYEKMQ (reference sequence). The CDR3 runs 17 residues. For the CDR3, the DNA is TGTGCCAGCAGCTTAGGCGGGGTGCGGGGCACAACAGATACGCAGTATTTT. Residues: CASSLGGVRGTTDTQYF.

The rearrangement links TRBV4-1 to TRBJ2-4; TRBD1 aligns across 7 bases. In germline, CDR1 is MGHRA, CDR2 YSYEKL. V lost 0 bases to trimming and J lost 8 bases; unmatched junction nucleotides: 4. The CDR3 is made up of 14 amino acids. The CDR3: CASSQEGGGDIQYF. Here the CDR3 DNA reads TGCGCCAGCAGCCAAGAAGGGGGCGGAGACATTCAGTACTTC.

A few counts support this clone. CDR3 sequence (DNA): TGCGCCAGCAGCCAAGAGCCGGGACTAGCGTCCGAGCAGTACTTC. It yields the protein CASSQEPGLASEQYF. The V gene is TRBV4-1, the J gene TRBJ2-7, with 10 bases identical to TRBD2. V gave up 0 bases and J gave up 6 bases; unmatched junction bases: 5. The CDR3 extends over 15 amino acids. The germline V gene encodes CDR1 MGHRA and CDR2 YSYEKL.

This clone was seen a handful of times. CDR3 residues: CASSPTEEADNEQFF. DNA for the CDR3: TGTGCCAGCAGCCCGACCGAGGAGGCAGACAATGAGCAGTTCTTC. The chain uses TRBV7-9 and TRBJ2-1; D possibly corresponds to TRBD2 (5 bases). V shed 5 bases and J shed 5 bases, with 16 bases lying between them. The germline gives CDR1 SEHNR, CDR2 FQNEAQ (reference sequence). The CDR3 is 15 amino acids. The whole variable domain, filled in from reference TRBV7-9 and TRBJ2-1, reads DTGVSQNPRHKITKRGQNVTFRCDPISEHNRLYWYRQTLGQGPEFLTYFQNEAQLEKSRLLSDRFSAERPKGSFSTLEIQRTEQGDSAMYLCASSPTEEADNEQFFGPGTRLTVL.

This sequence joins TRBV7-6 and TRBJ2-2; D gene uncertain. V was pared by 5 bases and J by 5 bases, with 12 bases between. Germline CDR1 is SGHVS and CDR2 is FNYEAQ. The CDR3 sequence is 14 residues long. This chain's CDR3 is CASSPLGPTGELFF. In nucleotides, the CDR3 is TGTGCCAGCAGCCCGCTTGGCCCTACCGGGGAGCTGTTTTTT.

The chain employs TRBV4-3 and TRBJ2-3; 9 bases are shared with TRBD2. V was pared by 1 base and J by 4 bases, with 6 bases of the junction left unmatched. Per germline, CDR1 LGHNA and CDR2 YSLEER. The CDR3 contains 16 residues. The CDR3 is CASSQVGSGRSDTQYF. The CDR3 DNA sequence: TGCGCCAGCAGCCAAGTGGGCAGCGGGAGGTCAGATACGCAGTATTTT.

This chain connects TRBV19 to TRBJ1-5; D gene uncertain. The CDR3 has 13 residues. V lost 6 bases and J 6 bases, leaving 12 bases between the germline ends. Germline-derived CDR1 and CDR2 are LNHDA and SQIVND (reference sequence). Here the CDR3 reads CASRAGQTQPQHF. In DNA, the CDR3 is TGTGCCAGTAGGGCTGGCCAAACTCAGCCCCAGCATTTT. Full variable domain (outside the CDR3, taken from reference TRBV19 and TRBJ1-5): DGGITQSPKYLFRKEGQNVTLSCEQNLNHDAMYWYRQDPGQGLRLIYYSQIVNDFQKGDIAEGYSVSREKKESFPLTVTSAQKNPTAFYLCASRAGQTQPQHFGDGTRLSIL.

The rearrangement uses TRBV7-9 and TRBJ2-1; 8 positions match TRBD1. In germline, CDR1 is SEHNR, CDR2 FQNEAQ (reference sequence). This CDR3 comprises 15 residues. Trimming cost V 1 base and J 6 bases; bases outside gene matches: 5. The CDR3 spells CASSLGDRPLNEQFF. The CDR3, as DNA: TGTGCCAGCAGCTTAGGGGACAGGCCGCTCAATGAGCAGTTCTTC.

The rearrangement links TRBV11-2 to TRBJ2-6; possibly TRBD2 for D (6 bases). In germline, CDR1 is SGHAT, CDR2 FQNNGV. The length of the CDR3 is 18 residues. V was cut by 0 bases and J by 2 bases, with 14 bases left in between. CDR3 DNA sequence: TGTGCCAGCAGCTTAGATCACTCTCCGGGGGCTGGGGCCAACGTCCTGACTTTC. Residues: CASSLDHSPGAGANVLTF.